Shown below are 26 T cell receptor beta chains from a single sample sequenced in a study of graft-versus-host responses after intestinal transplantation. These receptors' antigens are unknown. Data came from immunoSEQ multiplex PCR; TCRdb stores just in-frame clones and leaves some out. The table includes about 130,000 clones, around nine tenths detected once. Sequencing used unstimulated CD4+ T cells sorted from spleen or lymph node cells, obtained before intestinal transplant. The receptors shown here come from a human donor who received an intestinal transplant.

This clone has a single count. This chain uses TRBV4-2 with TRBJ2-3; D not certain. V lost 1 base, J lost 5 bases, and 4 bases lay in between. This CDR3 has 12 amino acids. From germline, CDR1 is LGHNA and CDR2 YNFKEQ. The CDR3 protein is CASSQVEDTQYF. CDR3 sequence (DNA): TGTGCCAGCAGCCAAGTTGAAGATACGCAGTATTTT.

The CDR3 DNA reads TGTGCCAGCAGCGTTACCGGGACAGAGATCAATGAGCAGTTCTTC. As protein: CASSVTGTEINEQFF. The chain carries TRBV9 and TRBJ2-1; 7 nucleotides align to TRBD1. Germline V CDR1 and CDR2: SGDLS, YYNGEE. The J segment lost 6 bases and the V segment lost 2 bases, leaving 8 bases of the junction unmatched. The CDR3 runs to 15 residues.

The chain uses TRBV18 and TRBJ2-5, with 12 bases matching TRBD2. Germline CDR1 KGHSH, CDR2 LQKENI. After removal of 3 bases from V and 5 bases from J, the junction contained 10 bases not matched to a gene. This CDR3 comprises 17 residues. In DNA form, the CDR3 reads TGTGCCAGCTCACCTCGGACTAGCGGGGTCTGGGGGGAGACCCAGTACTTC. It codes for CASSPRTSGVWGETQYF.

This clone was counted once. V and J are TRBV27 and TRBJ1-5; D is unclear. This CDR3 comprises 13 residues. Trimming took off 3 bases at V and 4 bases at J, with 7 bases between the two ends. Per germline, CDR1 MNHEY and CDR2 SMNVEV (reference sequence). The chain's CDR3 is CASSFIPNQPQHF. CDR3 coding DNA: TGTGCCAGCAGTTTCATTCCTAATCAGCCCCAGCATTTT.

The V gene is TRBV6-5, the J gene TRBJ2-1; 11 nucleotides align to TRBD2. The CDR3 spans 15 residues. Germline lookup yields CDR1 MNHEY and CDR2 SVGAGI. V gave up 7 bases and J gave up 2 bases; unmatched junction bases: 4. The CDR3 is CASKVAGGPYNEQFF. CDR3 DNA: TGTGCCAGCAAGGTAGCGGGGGGGCCCTACAATGAGCAGTTCTTC.

The chain links TRBV21-1 to TRBJ1-6. TRBV21-1 is reported as a pseudogene. The CDR3 consists of 12 residues. CDR3 in DNA: TGTGCCAGCAGCAAAGGGGGGGGTTCCCTCCACTTT. Translation gives CASSKGGGSLHF.

The rearrangement links TRBV6-6 to TRBJ1-2; D possibly corresponds to TRBD1 (5 bases). V was clipped by 6 bases and J by 4 bases, with 12 bases between them. CDR3 length: 13 residues. Germline assignment: CDR1 MNHNY and CDR2 SVGAGI (reference sequence). CDR3 DNA: TGTGCCAGCAGGGGAACAGGACGCTATGGCTACACCTTC. Translated: CASRGTGRYGYTF.

The rearrangement joins TRBV7-2 to TRBJ1-5; D uncertain. The length of the CDR3 is 15 residues. Per the germline V gene, CDR1 is SGHTA and CDR2 is FQGNSA. V dropped 0 bases and J dropped 1 base, with 7 bases sitting between them. The CDR3 is CASSLAGLSNQPQHF. The CDR3 bases are TGTGCCAGCAGCTTAGCTGGGTTGAGCAATCAGCCCCAGCATTTT.

The chain carries TRBV9 and TRBJ2-7; a weak D match, TRBD1 (7 bases). The CDR3 is made up of 14 amino acids. V was cut by 1 base and J by 4 bases, with 12 bases left in between. Germline loops: CDR1 SGDLS, CDR2 YYNGEE. CDR3 DNA sequence: TGTGCCAGCAGCGTATCCCCAGGGGGGTACGAGCAGTACTTC. This translates into CASSVSPGGYEQYF.

The chain joins TRBV7-2 to TRBJ2-7; D might be TRBD1 or TRBD2, each matching 5 bases. The CDR3 consists of 16 residues. Germline V gives CDR1 SGHTA, CDR2 FQGNSA. Trimming removed 4 bases from V and 7 bases from J, with 23 bases in between. This CDR3 is CASSSSLAGTWGEQYF. In DNA form, the CDR3 reads TGTGCCAGCAGCTCGTCACTGGCGGGCACTTGGGGGGAGCAGTACTTC.

This rearrangement joins TRBV5-1 to TRBJ2-3; 13 nucleotides align to TRBD2. V dropped 1 base and J dropped 2; count of bases not matched to a gene: 4. CDR1 SGHRS and CDR2 YFSETQ come from the germline V gene. CDR3 length equals 17 residues. CDR3 in DNA: TGCGCCAGCAGCTTGATGACTAGCGGGGGGATCACAGATACGCAGTATTTT. Amino acid sequence: CASSLMTSGGITDTQYF.

The rearrangement joins TRBV6-1 to TRBJ1-5, with TRBD1 identical over 9 bases. Unmatched junction bases numbered 6, after V lost 6 bases and J lost 6 bases. The germline V gene has CDR1 MNHNS and CDR2 SASEGT. The length of the CDR3 is 14 residues. For the CDR3, the DNA is TGTGCCAGCAGGATGGGACAGGGTGGTCAGCCCCAGCATTTT. It specifies CASRMGQGGQPQHF.

The chain employs TRBV15 and TRBJ1-2, with 8 nucleotides matching TRBD1. The CDR3 consists of 15 residues. From germline, CDR1 is LNHNV and CDR2 YYDKDF (reference sequence). V shed 5 bases, J shed 4 bases, and the junction held 9 bases outside the gene matches. The CDR3 region is CATSRGQGISYGYTF. The DNA of the CDR3 is TGTGCCACCAGCCGCGGACAGGGCATTTCCTATGGCTACACCTTC.

The rearrangement links TRBV18 to TRBJ1-5; TRBD1 is a possible D gene (6 bases). The V end was cut by 2 bases, the J end by 4 bases, with 9 bases between. CDR3 length: 14 amino acids. Germline assignment: CDR1 KGHSH and CDR2 LQKENI. The CDR3 loop reads CASSPLDSNQPQHF. For the CDR3, the DNA is TGTGCCAGCTCACCATTGGACAGTAATCAGCCCCAGCATTTT.

This clone was seen only once. This chain links TRBV30 with TRBJ1-5, with TRBD1 as a possible D gene (6 bases). The germline V and J ends were trimmed by 0 bases and 4 bases, with 13 bases remaining between them. CDR1 and CDR2 (germline): GTSNPN, SVGIG (reference sequence). This CDR3 has 15 amino acids. In nucleotides, the CDR3 is TGTGCCTGGAGTGTACAGGGTTTCGGGAATCAGCCCCAGCATTTT. It translates to CAWSVQGFGNQPQHF.

The rearrangement joins TRBV11-3 to TRBJ2-7; no reliable D call. The CDR3 totals 14 residues. Germline lookup yields CDR1 SGHNT and CDR2 YENEEA. The germline V and J ends were trimmed by 5 bases and 5 bases, with 16 bases remaining between them. CDR3 sequence: CASSQRAQGNEQYF. The CDR3 nucleotides are TGTGCCAGCAGCCAAAGGGCACAAGGGAACGAGCAGTACTTC.

The CDR3 reads CASSLRTGRYEQYF. The CDR3 bases are TGTGCCAGTAGTCTCAGGACAGGGAGGTACGAGCAGTACTTC. V gene TRBV19 combines with J gene TRBJ2-7; 8 bases align to TRBD1. CDR3 length: 14 amino acids. V dropped 5 bases and J dropped 4; count of bases not matched to a gene: 7. CDR1 is LNHDA, CDR2 SQIVND, per germline (reference sequence). Variable domain in full (rest from reference TRBV19 and TRBJ2-7): DGGITQSPKYLFRKEGQNVTLSCEQNLNHDAMYWYRQDPGQGLRLIYYSQIVNDFQKGDIAEGYSVSREKKESFPLTVTSAQKNPTAFYLCASSLRTGRYEQYFGPGTRLTVT.

The rearrangement uses TRBV7-9 and TRBJ1-6; 7 nucleotides line up with TRBD1. The CDR3 runs to 13 residues. Germline-derived CDR1 and CDR2 are SEHNR and FQNEAQ (reference sequence). Losses at the gene ends were 5 bases for V and 9 bases for J; bases not matched to a gene: 4. The CDR3 nucleotides read TGTGCCAGCAGCACGCGACAGGGTTCACCCCTCCACTTT. This codes for CASSTRQGSPLHF.

The rearrangement uses TRBV6-5 and TRBJ2-1; D remains ambiguous. Per germline, CDR1 MNHEY and CDR2 SVGAGI. The CDR3 has 11 residues. Trimming cost V 7 bases and J 6 bases, with 7 bases left between them. The CDR3, as DNA: TGTGCCAGCACCCGGAGCAATGAGCAGTTCTTC. Translation: CASTRSNEQFF.

The rearrangement joins TRBV5-1 to TRBJ1-2; no firm D call. The V end lost 0 bases, the J end lost 0 bases, and 9 bases lay between the germline ends. Germline V gene lookup returns CDR1 SGHRS and CDR2 YFSETQ. The CDR3 runs to 15 residues. The CDR3, as DNA: TGCGCCAGCAGCTTGGGAGGGTCAGCTAACTATGGCTACACCTTC. This encodes CASSLGGSANYGYTF.

The chain is built from TRBV12-2 and TRBJ2-2; TRBD1 is taken as the D call from the table, unchecked against the DNA. TRBV12-2 is annotated as a pseudogene. This CDR3 is 15 amino acids long. In nucleotides, the CDR3 is TGTGCAAGTCGCTCCCTTGGACAGAACACCGGGGAGCTGTTTTTT. Translating gives CASRSLGQNTGELFF.

V is TRBV5-8 and J is TRBJ1-1; 7 positions match TRBD1. There are 14 residues in the CDR3. From germline, CDR1 is SGHTS and CDR2 YDEGEE. With V trimmed by 2 bases and J by 8 bases, 9 bases remained unmatched. CDR3 in amino acids: CASSFGQVFEEAFF. The CDR3, as DNA: TGTGCCAGCAGCTTCGGACAGGTATTCGAAGAAGCTTTCTTT. The full variable domain, with the rest looked up from reference TRBV5-8 and TRBJ1-1, is EAGVTQSPTHLIKTRGQQATLRCSPISGHTSVYWYQQALGLGLQFLLWYDEGEERNRGNFPPRFSGRQFPNYSSELNVNALELEDSALYLCASSFGQVFEEAFFGQGTRLTVV.

The chain is built from TRBV4-2 and TRBJ1-4; weak D call: TRBD1 (5 bases). The germline V gene has CDR1 LGHNA and CDR2 YNFKEQ. The V and J ends lost 0 bases and 3 bases respectively, with 14 bases between them. CDR3 length: 17 residues. CDR3: CASSQDKSGRANEKLFF. The CDR3 DNA is TGTGCCAGCAGCCAAGATAAGTCGGGCAGGGCTAATGAAAAACTGTTTTTT.

The rearrangement links TRBV11-3 to TRBJ2-3; TRBD1 is a possible D gene (6 bases). Trimming took off 0 bases at V and 1 base at J, with 23 bases between the two ends. The CDR3 totals 20 residues. Germline CDR1 reads SGHNT; CDR2 reads YENEEA. Written as DNA, the CDR3 is TGTGCCAGCAGCTTAGATCTTCTGGGGGCTGGGCGTCGAGGCACAGATACGCAGTATTTT. Its protein is CASSLDLLGAGRRGTDTQYF.

V gene TRBV18 combines with J gene TRBJ2-5; D gene uncertain. The CDR3 totals 13 residues. V was trimmed by 2 bases and J by 2 bases, leaving 6 bases between them. Looked up from germline, CDR1 is KGHSH and CDR2 is LQKENI. The CDR3 loop is CASSPGPQETQYF. As DNA, the CDR3 is TGTGCCAGCTCACCAGGGCCACAAGAGACCCAGTACTTC.

This sequence joins TRBV6-5 and TRBJ1-5, with D perhaps matching TRBD1 (5 bases). Trimming took off 4 bases at V and 7 bases at J, with 11 bases between the two ends. Germline V gene sequence: CDR1 MNHEY, CDR2 SVGAGI. The CDR3 runs to 13 residues. The chain's CDR3 is CASSSDSGQPQHF. The CDR3 DNA follows: TGTGCCAGCAGTTCCGATTCAGGGCAGCCCCAGCATTTT.